The clone carrying this T cell receptor beta chain appeared once. The source of the sample is a study of high-grade serous ovarian cancer treatment subgroups. Sequenced by immunoSEQ multiplex PCR; TCRdb stores in-frame clones only, minus some. The sample lists 7,500 to 10,000 clones; about 62% were seen once. Tumor samples were taken before definitive surgery or chemotherapy. In germline, CDR1 is SGHTA, CDR2 FQGNSA. The CDR3 contains 13 residues. V was pared by 2 bases and J by 6 bases, with 8 bases between. This chain links TRBV7-2 with TRBJ1-5, with unresolved D. This sequence originates from a human donor with high-grade serous ovarian cancer. Specimen: tumor tissue. The CDR3 here is CASSLQEVQPQHF. The CDR3 DNA sequence: TGTGCCAGCAGCTTACAGGAGGTTCAGCCCCAGCATTTT.